These 14 T cell receptor beta chains were sequenced from one sample in a study of T cell changes during pregnancy in multiple sclerosis. Repertoires were generated with immunoSEQ multiplex PCR, while TCRdb's copy carries only in-frame clones and drops some. The sample carries 50,000 to 75,000 clones, 90% to 95% recorded once. The sample in question was peripheral blood, obtained in the third trimester of pregnancy. The receptors were sampled from a female donor in good health, enrolled as a control in a pregnancy study.

The chain is built from TRBV10-3 and TRBJ2-7; 7 nucleotides match TRBD1. V shed 10 bases and J 3 bases; nucleotides not matched to a gene: 6. This CDR3 contains 12 residues. CDR1 is ENHRY, CDR2 SYGVKD, per germline. The CDR3 DNA reads as TGTGCCACCAGACAGGGTGACTACGAGCAGTACTTC. Amino acid sequence: CATRQGDYEQYF.

This chain uses TRBV10-3 with TRBJ2-6; D is possibly TRBD1 (6 bases). V lost 2 bases and J lost 3, with 8 bases in between. Germline assignment: CDR1 ENHRY and CDR2 SYGVKD. This CDR3 is built from 15 residues. The CDR3 coding sequence is TGTGCCATCAGTGAGCAGGGGAATGGGGCCAACGTCCTGACTTTC. Its protein is CAISEQGNGANVLTF.

The chain recombines TRBV9 with TRBJ1-1; perhaps TRBD1 as D (6 bases). Germline loops: CDR1 SGDLS, CDR2 YYNGEE. The CDR3 spans 15 residues. V dropped 0 bases and J dropped 4 bases, with 13 bases sitting between them. CDR3 residues: CASSVGAGVTTEAFF. The CDR3 DNA is TGTGCCAGCAGCGTAGGGGCAGGGGTAACCACTGAAGCTTTCTTT.

This clone has only a few counts. The gene calls are TRBV30 and TRBJ1-5; D is ambiguous. Germline CDR1 and CDR2: GTSNPN and SVGIG (reference sequence). The CDR3 has 16 amino acids. Trimming cost V 1 base and J 2 bases, with 15 bases left between them. CDR3: CAWSGVEQMGNQPQHF. The CDR3 DNA follows: TGTGCCTGGAGTGGGGTGGAGCAGATGGGCAATCAGCCCCAGCATTTT.

V gene TRBV10-3 combines with J gene TRBJ1-1, with D tentatively TRBD1 (6 bases). V gave up 4 bases and J gave up 2 bases, with 8 bases separating them. CDR3 length: 13 residues. Per germline, CDR1 ENHRY and CDR2 SYGVKD. CDR3 protein: CAISVDSNTEAFF. The CDR3 DNA follows: TGTGCCATCAGTGTGGACAGCAACACTGAAGCTTTCTTT.

This chain uses TRBV10-1 with TRBJ2-6; D unresolved. V lost 3 bases, J lost 0 bases, and 9 bases lay in between. Germline-derived CDR1 and CDR2 are WNHNN and SYGVQD (reference sequence). The CDR3 consists of 16 residues. The CDR3 loop is CASSEGQVSGANVLTF. Here the CDR3 DNA reads TGCGCCAGCAGTGAAGGCCAGGTCTCTGGGGCCAACGTCCTGACTTTC.

The count of this clone is one. The chain employs TRBV6-6 and TRBJ2-7, with 11 bases that match TRBD1. The CDR3 is 15 amino acids. Germline values: CDR1 MNHNY, CDR2 SVGAGI (reference sequence). J was trimmed by 5 bases and V by 6 bases; bases with no gene match: 9. The CDR3 DNA reads as TGTGCCAGCAGGTTAAGGGACAGGGGGACGGACGAGCAGTACTTC. It yields the protein CASRLRDRGTDEQYF.

CDR3 in amino acids: CASSLGGQGNTDTQYF. The CDR3 coding sequence is TGCGCCAGCAGCTTGGGTGGACAGGGAAACACAGATACGCAGTATTTT. The rearrangement joins TRBV5-1 to TRBJ2-3; 8 positions match TRBD1. With 0 bases clipped from V and 2 bases from J, the junction kept 5 bases outside the gene matches. CDR1 and CDR2 (germline): SGHRS, YFSETQ. The CDR3 sequence is 16 residues long.

The rearrangement links TRBV29-1 to TRBJ1-1; a weak D match, TRBD1 (6 bases). Germline CDR1 SQVTM, CDR2 ANQGSEA. The CDR3 consists of 13 residues. V dropped 4 bases and J dropped 11 bases, with 20 bases sitting between them. This CDR3 is CSVARQVGDGAFF. CDR3 in DNA: TGCAGCGTTGCACGACAGGTGGGGGACGGGGCTTTCTTT. The full variable domain, in which reference TRBV29-1 and TRBJ1-1 provide the parts outside the CDR3, is SAVISQKPSRDICQRGTSLTIQCQVDSQVTMMFWYRQQPGQSLTLIATANQGSEATYESGFVIDKFPISRPNLTFSTLTVSNMSPEDSSIYLCSVARQVGDGAFFGQGTRLTVV.

Only a few counts were recorded for this clone. CDR3 in amino acids: CASSPDGGYEQYF. CDR3 bases: TGTGCCAGCAGCCCGGACGGGGGCTACGAGCAGTACTTC. The chain joins TRBV6-1 to TRBJ2-7; a weak D match, TRBD2 (6 bases). This CDR3 is 13 amino acids long. Deletions cut 6 bases from V and 3 bases from J, with 12 bases between. CDR1 is MNHNS, CDR2 SASEGT, per germline.

This clone showed up just once. The rearrangement links TRBV15 to TRBJ2-2, with TRBD1 identical over 8 bases. The trim removed 4 bases at V and 8 bases at J, leaving 12 bases unmatched. CDR1 LNHNV and CDR2 YYDKDF come from the germline V gene (reference sequence). The length of the CDR3 is 16 residues. CDR3 amino acids: CATSTRQGRSSGELFF. In nucleotides, the CDR3 is TGTGCCACCAGCACCCGACAGGGGAGATCGTCTGGGGAGCTGTTTTTT.

V gene TRBV5-1 combines with J gene TRBJ1-1; D is unresolved. Trimming removed 5 bases from V and 2 bases from J, with 10 bases in between. This CDR3 region has 13 residues. Germline assignment: CDR1 SGHRS and CDR2 YFSETQ. The CDR3 DNA follows: TGCGCCAGCAGTTTTGGACTAAACACTGAAGCTTTCTTT. This translates into CASSFGLNTEAFF.

This chain uses TRBV11-1 with TRBJ2-3; 13 nucleotides align to TRBD2. The germline CDR1 and CDR2 sequences are SGHAT and FQDESV (reference sequence). This CDR3 is built from 17 residues. J gave up 1 base and V 5 bases, and 6 bases lay outside the gene matches. CDR3 residues: CASSTGLAGTRTDTQYF. The CDR3, as DNA: TGTGCCAGCAGCACGGGACTAGCGGGGACTCGCACAGATACGCAGTATTTT.

This chain joins TRBV5-1 and TRBJ2-1; D is ambiguous. The germline V and J ends were trimmed by 0 bases and 4 bases, with 11 bases remaining between them. CDR1 and CDR2 (germline): SGHRS, YFSETQ. The CDR3 is made up of 15 amino acids. The CDR3 protein is CASSLELVEYNEQFF. CDR3 nucleotides: TGCGCCAGCAGCTTGGAGTTAGTTGAGTACAATGAGCAGTTCTTC.